The sequence of this T cell receptor (beta chain) was determined in a study of cytomegalovirus exposure and HLA in healthy donors. This clone was observed a single time. Use of 60 Vbeta and 13 Jbeta primers characterized the PCR. The protocol was immunoSEQ multiplex PCR, while the TCRdb copy is restricted to in-frame clones and leaves out a portion. The sample carries 90,000 to 95,000 clones, 70% to 80% recorded once. Germline CDR1 reads ENHRY; CDR2 reads SYGVKD. The CDR3 totals 17 residues. V gave up 2 bases and J gave up 0 bases, with 14 bases separating them. The specimen was PBMCs. The chain is built from TRBV10-3 and TRBJ1-5; D is possibly TRBD1 (5 bases). This TCR came from a man aged 25 to 40 in good health and CMV-seronegative. The CDR3 coding sequence is TGTGCCATCAGTGAGGGGGCAGGACAATATAGCAATCAGCCCCAGCATTTT. This codes for CAISEGAGQYSNQPQHF.